This TCR beta chain was recorded in a study of monozygotic twins with inflammatory bowel disease. General study findings and limits: There was no support for any single strong signal or clonotype associated with IBD.

The CDR3 is made up of 15 amino acids. Germline-derived CDR1 and CDR2 are SGHTA and FQGNSA. With regard to this clonotype: Its antigen remains unidentified.

TCRdb reprocessed the 5' RACE reads, keeping one entry per CDR3 protein, no DNA. The table for this sample gives 440,000 or so distinct CDR3 sequences. This clonotype originated in a human donor with ulcerative colitis or Crohn's disease, or a healthy co-twin of an affected twin (not recorded which). This chain links TRBV7-2 with TRBJ1-4; TCRdb's D call, TRBD1, is unchecked because there is no DNA. The sample comprised blood. CDR3 sequence: CASSFTGSRGEKLFF. Based on the CDR3 plus reference TRBV7-2 and TRBJ1-4, the full variable domain is GAGVSQSPSNKVTEKGKDVELRCDPISGHTALYWYRQSLGQGLEFLIYFQGNSAPDKSGLPSDRFSAERTGGSVSTLTIQRTQQEDSAVYLCASSFTGSRGEKLFFGSGTQLSVL.